Listed below are T cell receptor beta chains from one sample, sequenced in a study of technical replicates of blood from several donors. Here immunoSEQ multiplex PCR was the method, and the copy in TCRdb shows in-frame clones only, minus some. The table lists 70,000 to 95,000 clones, nearly 98% of them singletons. The sequenced material came from T cells isolated from PBMCs. The receptor source for this set is a human donor in good health. The CDR3 runs from the conserved cysteine through the conserved F or W. Each record gives: clone size, V gene, D gene, J gene, CDR3 protein, CDR3 DNA. D genes are given only for firm matches. Clone size is stated in some rows and not others, as once, few, many or a class when expanded.

clone size: NA; V gene: TRBV6-1; D gene: NA; J gene: TRBJ1-1; CDR3 protein: CASSISPWQNTEAFF; CDR3 DNA: TGTGCCAGCAGTATCTCTCCCTGGCAGAACACTGAAGCTTTCTTT
clone size: NA; V gene: TRBV28; D gene: NA; J gene: TRBJ2-1; CDR3 protein: CASSYHSLSSYNEQFF; CDR3 DNA: TGTGCCAGCAGTTACCATAGCCTCAGCTCCTACAATGAGCAGTTCTTC
clone size: NA; V gene: TRBV11-3; D gene: NA; J gene: TRBJ1-1; CDR3 protein: CASSFQQGRAFF; CDR3 DNA: TGTGCCAGCAGCTTTCAACAGGGCAGGGCTTTCTTT
clone size: once; V gene: TRBV4-1; D gene: NA; J gene: TRBJ2-1; CDR3 protein: CASSPNLNEQFF; CDR3 DNA: TGCGCCAGCAGCCCAAATTTGAATGAGCAGTTCTTC
clone size: NA; V gene: TRBV27; D gene: TRBD2; J gene: TRBJ2-3; CDR3 protein: CASSFLGTRPNTDTQYF; CDR3 DNA: TGTGCCAGCAGTTTTCTGGGGACTAGACCCAACACAGATACGCAGTATTTT
clone size: once; V gene: TRBV4-3; D gene: TRBD1; J gene: TRBJ1-4; CDR3 protein: CASSQNNRGGEKLFF; CDR3 DNA: TGCGCCAGCAGCCAAAACAACAGGGGTGGAGAAAAACTGTTTTTT
clone size: once; V gene: TRBV6-5; D gene: NA; J gene: TRBJ2-1; CDR3 protein: CASRQGPRDEQFF; CDR3 DNA: TGTGCCAGCAGACAGGGCCCCAGGGATGAGCAGTTCTTC
clone size: few; V gene: TRBV29-1; D gene: NA; J gene: TRBJ1-1; CDR3 protein: CSVVGGTEAFF; CDR3 DNA: TGCAGCGTTGTCGGGGGCACTGAAGCTTTCTTT
clone size: NA; V gene: TRBV5-8; D gene: NA; J gene: TRBJ1-1; CDR3 protein: CASSLGGLNTEAFF; CDR3 DNA: TGTGCCAGCAGCCTGGGAGGGCTGAACACTGAAGCTTTCTTT
clone size: NA; V gene: TRBV6-5; D gene: NA; J gene: TRBJ1-5; CDR3 protein: CASSYSGGNQPQHF; CDR3 DNA: TGTGCCAGCAGTTACTCCGGAGGCAATCAGCCCCAGCATTTT
clone size: NA; V gene: TRBV6-5; D gene: TRBD1; J gene: TRBJ1-2; CDR3 protein: CASSYRQGDYGYTF; CDR3 DNA: TGTGCCAGCAGCTACCGACAGGGGGACTATGGCTACACCTTC